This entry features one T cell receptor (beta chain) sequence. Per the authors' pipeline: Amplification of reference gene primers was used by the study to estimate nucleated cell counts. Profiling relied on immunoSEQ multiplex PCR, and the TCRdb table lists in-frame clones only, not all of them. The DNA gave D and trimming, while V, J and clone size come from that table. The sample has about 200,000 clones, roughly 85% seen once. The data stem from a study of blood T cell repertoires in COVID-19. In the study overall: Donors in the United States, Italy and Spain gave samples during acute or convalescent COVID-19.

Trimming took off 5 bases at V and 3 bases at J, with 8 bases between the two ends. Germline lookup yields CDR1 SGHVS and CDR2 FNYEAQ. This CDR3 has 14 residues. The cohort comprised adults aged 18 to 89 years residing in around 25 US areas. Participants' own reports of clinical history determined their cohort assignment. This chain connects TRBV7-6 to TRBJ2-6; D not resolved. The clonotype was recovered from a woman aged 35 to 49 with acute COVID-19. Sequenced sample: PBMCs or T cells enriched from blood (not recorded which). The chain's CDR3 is CASSPTLGANVLTF. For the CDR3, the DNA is TGTGCCAGCAGCCCAACTCTTGGGGCCAACGTCCTGACTTTC.